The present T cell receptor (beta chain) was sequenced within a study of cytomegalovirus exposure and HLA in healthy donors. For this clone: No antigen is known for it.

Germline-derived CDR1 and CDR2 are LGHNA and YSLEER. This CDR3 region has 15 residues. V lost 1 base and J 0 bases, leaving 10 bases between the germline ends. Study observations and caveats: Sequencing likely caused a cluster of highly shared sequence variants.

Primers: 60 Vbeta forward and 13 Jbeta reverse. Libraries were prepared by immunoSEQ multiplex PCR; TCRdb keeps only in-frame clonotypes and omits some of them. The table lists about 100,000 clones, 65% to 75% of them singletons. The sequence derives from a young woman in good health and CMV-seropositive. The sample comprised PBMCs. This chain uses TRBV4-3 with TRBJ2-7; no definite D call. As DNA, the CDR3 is TGCGCCAGCAGCCAAGTATACCCCAGCTCCTACGAGCAGTACTTC. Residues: CASSQVYPSSYEQYF.